This T cell receptor beta chain was sequenced during a study of T cell responses to AZD1222 COVID-19 vaccine. Overall study context: Both about-4-week and about-12-week second-dose recipients were combined. General study results and limits: In a largely white British group with more females than males, clonal diversity was possibly underestimated.

With regard to this clone: Its antigen is not known.

The germline V and J ends were trimmed by 0 bases and 4 bases, with 7 bases remaining between them. The CDR3 has 13 residues. Germline-derived CDR1 and CDR2 are SGHTS and YDEGEE. Some clones are missing from TCRdb's copy, which holds only in-frame ones; the method was immunoSEQ multiplex PCR. The sample holds over 150,000 clones, 87% seen once. Sample: peripheral blood, taken on day 0 of AZD1222 vaccination. The V call is TRBV5-8, the J call TRBJ1-1, with D perhaps TRBD1 (6 bases). The sequence came from an adult in good health. CDR3 region: CASSLDRATEAFF. Here the CDR3 DNA reads TGTGCCAGCAGCTTGGACAGGGCCACTGAAGCTTTCTTT.